In this sample, the clone carrying this TCR beta chain turned up many times. A read error may produce the germline difference seen at one junction end. The CDR3 is made up of 11 amino acids. Germline loops: CDR1 SEHNR, CDR2 FQNEAQ (reference sequence). TCRdb re-called the RT-PCR reads through MiXCR, storing one row per CDR3 protein. This sample yields roughly 170,000 distinct CDR3 sequences, of which about 9.3% are seen a single time; roughly a tenth belongs to the top ten. The data were obtained in a study of response to subunit inactivated influenza vaccine. The sample was non-naive T cells sorted from PBMCs, taken on the day of vaccination. The receptor was derived from a man between 45 and 60 years old who received an inactivated influenza vaccine. V is TRBV7-9 and J is TRBJ1-2, with D tentatively TRBD1 (6 bases). The CDR3 region has the DNA TGTGCCAGCAGCCTTGGGACACCGACGGGCTTC. Translating it yields CASSLGTPTGF.